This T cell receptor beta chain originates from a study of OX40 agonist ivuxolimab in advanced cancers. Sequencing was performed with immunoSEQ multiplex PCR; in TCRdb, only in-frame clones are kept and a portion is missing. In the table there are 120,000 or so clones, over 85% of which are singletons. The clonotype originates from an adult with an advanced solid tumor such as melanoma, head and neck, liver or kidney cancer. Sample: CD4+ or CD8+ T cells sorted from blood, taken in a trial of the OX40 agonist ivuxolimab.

The CDR3 DNA reads TGTGCCATCGCGGGGGAAAACATTCAGTACTTC. This codes for CAIAGENIQYF. This rearrangement joins TRBV10-3 to TRBJ2-4; the match to TRBD2 covers 7 bases. Per the germline V gene, CDR1 is ENHRY and CDR2 is SYGVKD. The junction had 0 bases not matched to a gene; V was cut back by 8 bases and J by 5 bases. CDR3 length: 11 amino acids.